Listed here is a single T cell receptor beta chain. The CDR3 has 14 amino acids. CDR1 SQVTM and CDR2 ANQGSEA come from the germline V gene. Trimming shortened V by 4 bases and J by 1 base, and 13 bases separated the two germline ends. This entry is derived from a study of blood T cell repertoires in COVID-19. Across the study: Sample material is recorded as cDNA or gDNA derived from T cells, B-cell-depleted T cells, or PBMCs.

Clones were read by immunoSEQ multiplex PCR, and TCRdb kept only the in-frame ones, dropping some. Found here are more than 85,000 clones, less than 85% of them singletons; the top ten hold approximately 40%. J is TRBJ1-1 and V is TRBV29-1; D is uncertain. The sequence was obtained from an elderly man with acute or convalescent COVID-19. The source material was peripheral blood. The CDR3 nucleotides are TGCAGCGTTGTAATCGGTGCGGGGAACACTGAAGCTTTCTTT. Translating gives CSVVIGAGNTEAFF.